This entry is about one T cell receptor (beta chain). Its antigen remains unknown. One end of the junction is discordant with germline, which a read error may explain. This sample stems from a study of blood T cells in healthy people across ages. Study-wide results and limits: Higher diversity, along with more naive CD4+ cells, distinguished long-lived donors from aged donors.

This CDR3 spans 12 amino acids. Germline V CDR1 and CDR2: SGHRS, YFSETQ. The use of a sample-barcoded 5' primer and a J-beta primer mix characterized a second PCR of about 7 to 12 cycles. Unique molecular identifiers of 12 random nucleotides labeled each cDNA. TCRdb independently ran MiXCR on the 5' RACE reads; one entry per CDR3 protein. The repertoire holds hundreds of thousands of distinct CDR3 sequences, with approximately 50% as singletons. Staff drew around 10 milliliters of peripheral blood from each donor. Sequencing was carried out using blood. This clonotype was obtained from a woman aged 60 to 75 in good health. The rearrangement uses TRBV5-1 and TRBJ2-3; D remains unclear. In nucleotides, the CDR3 is TGCACCAGCAGCTTGAATGCGGATACGCAGTATTTT. Its translation is CTSSLNADTQYF.